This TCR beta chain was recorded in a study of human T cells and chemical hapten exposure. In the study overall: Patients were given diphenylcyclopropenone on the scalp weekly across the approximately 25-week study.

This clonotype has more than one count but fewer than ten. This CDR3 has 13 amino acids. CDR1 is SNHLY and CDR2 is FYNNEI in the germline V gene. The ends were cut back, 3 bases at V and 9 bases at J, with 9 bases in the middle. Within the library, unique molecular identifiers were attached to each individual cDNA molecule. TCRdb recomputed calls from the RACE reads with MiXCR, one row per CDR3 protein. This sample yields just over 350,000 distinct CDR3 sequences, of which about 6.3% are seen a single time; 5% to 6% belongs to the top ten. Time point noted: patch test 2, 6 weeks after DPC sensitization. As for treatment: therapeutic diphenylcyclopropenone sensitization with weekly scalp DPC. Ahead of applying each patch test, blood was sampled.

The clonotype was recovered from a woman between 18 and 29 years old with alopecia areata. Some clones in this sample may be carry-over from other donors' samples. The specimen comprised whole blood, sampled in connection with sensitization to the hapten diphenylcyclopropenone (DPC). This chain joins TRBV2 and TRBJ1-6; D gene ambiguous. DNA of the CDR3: TGTGCCAGCAGTGATGGATCCGGTTCACCCCTCCACTTT. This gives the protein CASSDGSGSPLHF.